This T cell receptor beta chain was identified in a study of blood T cell repertoires in COVID-19. For the study at large: COVID-19 samples collected from the United States, Italy and Spain covered acute and convalescent phases. The analysed material was cDNA or gDNA that came from T cells, B-cell-depleted T cells, or PBMCs.

The method was immunoSEQ multiplex PCR; TCRdb's version includes in-frame clones alone and lacks a portion of them. The profile shows about 210,000 clones, more than 80% of them singletons. Unmatched junction bases numbered 11, after V lost 6 bases and J lost 13 bases. This CDR3 spans 13 amino acids. V usage is TRBV12-3 or TRBV12-4 and J usage is TRBJ2-1; 8 positions agree with TRBD1. This TCR was recovered from a woman of 80 years or more with COVID-19, enrolled during active disease. Sequencing was carried out using peripheral blood. CDR3 bases: TGTGCCAGCAGCCGTATCACAGGGGGAGATCAGTTCTTC. It specifies CASSRITGGDQFF.